This T cell receptor beta chain stems from a study of cytomegalovirus exposure and HLA in healthy donors (dated by TCRdb to the late 2010s). For context, the study as a whole: In an earlier analysis of around 540 of the donors, about 270 Gb of sequence data and 120 million or so unique TCR beta sequences from about 180 million T cells were reported. Along with the roughly 700-subject first cohort, a separate validation cohort of over a hundred different subjects was used. Among the roughly 400 genotyped donors, approximately 77% belonged to the genetic ancestry cluster associated with self-reported Caucasian donors. All discovery cohort repertoires had been generated using a single sequencing platform. On average, around 200,000 unique TCR beta nucleotide sequences were sequenced per donor among 398 genotyped donors of the cohort, with about 17% of those sequences being non-productive. In an earlier analysis of a few hundred of the donors, high-throughput TCR beta sequencing was used to judge whether each TCR beta V gene segment behaved as functional or pseudogenic. The T cell repertoires of 670 or so subjects were profiled by immunosequencing and related to cytomegalovirus serostatus. Typing coverage varied by locus: about 620-630 donors for A, B, C, DRB1 and DQB1; roughly 520 for DQA1; nearly 610 for DPA1; 450 to 480 for DPB1. Roughly 300 gigabases of sequencing data and around 80 million unique TCR sequences made up an early release that covered about 640 HLA-typed donors. Donor age, sex, ethnicity and CMV serostatus were compiled together with the repertoire data. Rather than using new phenotypic data, the later analysis identified candidate immune exposures from TCR beta sequences and from how often those sequences occurred across donors. To study patterns of TCR occurrence, a later analysis re-analyzed previously published TCR beta repertoires from 600 to 750 donors and added high-resolution HLA genotyping. The study combined high-throughput TCR immunosequencing, statistical association of individual TCRs with disease status, and machine learning to predict cytomegalovirus infection status. Five DR-DQ haplotypes were handled as single units for association and clustering, since linkage in the cohort was strong. A later genetic analysis used genome-wide SNP genotypes for about three fifths of the 666 donors, treating that subset as a discovery cohort. Both class I and class II loci were covered by HLA typing, at four-digit resolution. The study aimed to test whether cataloging public T cell receptors could reveal signatures of past pathogen exposure. Overall results and qualifications from the work: Most CMV-associated TCR beta chains appeared to be HLA-restricted in a later analysis, and the HLA associations seemed to be driven largely by CMV exposure. A further reported finding was that TCR beta sequences accurately predicted the HLA-A and HLA-B alleles for most subjects in the first cohort. When HLA alleles, especially DR and DQ, strongly co-occurred, attributing TCR associations to individual alleles was difficult. A later analysis found that HLA-associated TCR beta chains were more clonally expanded and had lower generation probabilities than equally common non-associated chains. Specific HLA alleles were associated with over 15,000 TCR beta sequences at a false discovery rate of 0.05 in a later analysis. In an earlier analysis of around 600 of the donors, most TCR beta V segments appeared in productive rearrangements about 87% or about 30% of the time, broadly matching IMGT annotations. The 87-base-pair reads could not distinguish some IMGT-functional V segments, including TRBV6-2 and TRBV6-3, so those segments were excluded. The sequencing pipeline was judged likely to have produced a cluster of highly shared sequence variants as a technical artifact. The authors suggested that the approach could potentially be extended to other disease states and immunological phenotypes. The presence/absence analyses assumed that sequencing depth was roughly uniform across donors, and that assumption may not be true. A total of 164 TCR beta chains were listed by the study as associated with cytomegalovirus. Because counts were too low, roughly 17 rarely observed V segments, including chromosome 9 orphons, were left out of the earlier analysis of over 550 of the donors. A few of the identified cytomegalovirus-associated TCR beta chains were confirmed in vitro to be specific for cytomegalovirus antigens. A later genetic analysis reported fewer N-insertions in productive TCRs among donors in an Asian-associated ancestry cluster than the 666-donor mean. In a later analysis, several top co-occurrence clusters were reported to appear linked to parvovirus B19, influenza, CMV and Epstein-Barr virus. An association between a missense DCLRE1C variant and V-gene and J-gene trimming of TCR beta chains was found in a later genetic analysis and replicated in an independent cohort. Most TCR sequences were seen in very few donors, while some public TCRs were found in many individuals. Linkage disequilibrium might explain the correlated functional status among segregating V segments, but an unknown experimental factor could not be excluded. In a later analysis, the rate of TCR association differed among HLA loci, with DRB1 alleles having the most associated TCRs and HLA-C alleles having the fewest. Cytomegalovirus status was reported to be diagnosed by the classifier with high specificity and sensitivity in both the original and validation cohorts. In this cohort, only TCR beta chains were sequenced, and detectable features were limited by the absence of alpha or paired-chain data. CMV serostatus was the only immune exposure information available for the cohort. Because HLA typing was missing for some donors at each locus, association tests included only the typed subset.

The cohort consisted of some 670 healthy bone marrow donors. At the time of sampling, every cohort member was nominally healthy, though immune exposures that went unrecorded were likely present. The donor was CMV seronegative and belonged to the group of 352 seronegative cohort members. Each donor provided a peripheral blood sample, and peripheral blood mononuclear cells were used for TCR beta sequencing. Genomic DNA extraction from the blood cell samples was performed with the Qiagen DNeasy Blood Extraction Kit. As to this clone: Its antigen specificity is not known. Qualities for individual bases were not recorded, and no much larger clone is one base off.

The cysteine opens and the phenylalanine closes a CDR3 of 15 amino acids. The sequence is cut down to CDR3 DNA, 45 bases in frame from base 1. The method behind the library was the immunoSEQ multiplex PCR assay. A mixture of 60 forward primers for TCR Vbeta segments and 13 reverse primers for TCR Jbeta segments was used in the multiplex PCR. The CDR3 region of rearranged TCR beta genes was amplified from genomic DNA by a multiplex PCR assay. The amplified TCR beta libraries were sequenced on the Illumina HiSeq System as 87-base-pair reads. Concerning the study's data processing: A later analysis tallied tens of millions of unique TCR beta chains across the roughly 610 repertoires, and approximately 11 million of those chains were shared by two or more donors. Raw reads were error-corrected and collapsed into unique sequences with a nearest-neighbor algorithm that merged closely related sequences to remove PCR and sequencing errors. V, D and J gene segments were assigned by aligning CDR3 sequences to IMGT reference sequences. For a sequence to be retained, a match of at least six nucleotides to both a V gene segment and a J gene segment was required. A rearrangement counted as productive if the CDR3 had no stop codons and remained in frame with V and J, and every other rearrangement counted as non-productive. Following IMGT convention, CDR3 was defined as the stretch from the second conserved V-encoded cysteine to the conserved J-encoded phenylalanine. The earlier analysis of about 590 of the donors excluded sequences that lacked an unambiguous match to a single V gene segment. An earlier analysis of about 590 of the donors classified V segments as functional when productive rearrangements were above 56.7% and as segregating when the standard deviation between donors was above 5%. A statistical classification framework was built for diagnosing cytomegalovirus status from the catalog of TCR beta chain sequences. In a later analysis, V and J genes were assigned by comparing TCR nucleotide sequences against IMGT/GENE-DB human TR gene sequences. A later analysis assigned CDR3 sequences and most-parsimonious VDJ recombination scenarios with the TCRdist pipeline. In a later analysis, every TCR beta chain was defined by the combination of its CDR3 amino acid sequence and its V-gene family, and reads without a unique V-gene family were dropped. To address suspected cross-contamination and a sequencing artifact, a later analysis removed approximately 590 highly shared, low-generation-probability nucleotide sequences. In a later analysis, a clonal expansion index was calculated for each public chain from normalized within-repertoire ranks of inferred template counts. In a later analysis, generation probabilities were computed with a VDJ recombination model fitted to out-of-frame rearrangements, and the resulting probabilities were checked against IGoR. Hypergeometric tests were used in a later analysis to score TCR-TCR, TCR-HLA and TCR-CMV co-occurrence, with a repertoire-size bias correction applied to the TCR pairs. To estimate false discovery rates, a later analysis permuted the HLA or CMV assignments 20 times. In a later analysis, co-occurring TCRs were grouped with DBSCAN, and TCRdist sequence similarity was added when clustering was performed within HLA-allele-positive subsets. Repertoires with fewer than 30,000 or more than 120,000 public chains, plus five repertoires with anomalous nucleotide sharing, were excluded from co-occurrence clustering. TCRdb holds this immuneACCESS table with in-frame rearrangements only. Some clones are missing; in checked studies, unresolved V genes explain under half, and the rest has no known cause. That table furnishes V, J and clone size, whereas the DNA furnished D and trimming. Across this sample there are approximately 150,000 clones, with 65% to 90% seen only once. The ten biggest clones cover roughly 2.9% of the sample.

Sequenced: PBMCs. The receptor was derived from a woman aged 25 to 39 in good health and CMV-seronegative. The chain couples TRBV21-1 to TRBJ2-7; the table names TRBD2, a call not compared with the DNA. TRBV21-1 is designated a pseudogene. The CDR3 sequence is CASSKVGGRRNEQYF. The bases read TGTGCCAGCAGCAAAGTGGGCGGGAGGAGGAACGAGCAGTACTTC.